The 16 T cell receptor beta chains in this list originate from one sample, sequenced in a study of T cells in Graves' hyperthyroidism and ophthalmopathy. TCR beta CDR3 regions were amplified from RNA transcripts. First-round RT-PCR with HTBI primers amplified the TCR CDR3 region. A single record per CDR3 protein comes from TCRdb applying MiXCR to the multiplex PCR reads. The repertoire holds around 570,000 distinct CDR3 sequences, with 20% as singletons. Sequenced input: blood. These receptors were collected from a man aged 35 to 55 with Graves' ophthalmopathy.

This clonotype occurred many times. The genes are TRBV5-1 and TRBJ2-2, with a weak D call TRBD1 (5 bases). The CDR3 is 16 amino acids. Per the germline V gene, CDR1 is SGHRS and CDR2 is YFSETQ. V was trimmed by 4 bases and J by 5 bases, leaving 18 bases between them. The CDR3 loop is CASSVSQGGRTGELFF. CDR3 in DNA: TGCGCCAGCAGCGTATCGCAGGGCGGAAGAACCGGGGAGCTGTTTTTT.

This clonotype was detected ten times or more. The CDR3 sequence is CASSEEGRGNQPQHF. The DNA for the CDR3 is TGTGCCAGCAGTGAAGAGGGCAGGGGCAATCAGCCCCAGCATTTT. The chain carries TRBV2 and TRBJ1-5; possibly TRBD1 for D (5 bases). CDR1 and CDR2 (germline): SNHLY, FYNNEI. Trimming stripped 1 base from V and 2 bases from J, with 9 bases between. The CDR3 is 15 amino acids.

This clonotype was observed many times. The chain carries TRBV12-3 or TRBV12-4 and TRBJ2-3; 10 positions agree with TRBD1. Germline trimming cut 5 bases from V and 5 bases from J; bases unmatched to any gene: 7. This CDR3 is 15 amino acids long. The CDR3 here is CASSIPGQGKDTQYF. CDR3 nucleotides: TGTGCCAGCAGTATACCGGGACAGGGGAAAGATACGCAGTATTTT.

This clonotype appeared many times. The chain employs TRBV7-6 and TRBJ2-3, with 7 positions matching TRBD2. CDR1 is SGHVS, CDR2 FNYEAQ, per germline. V shed 5 bases, J shed 9 bases, and the junction held 5 bases outside the gene matches. The CDR3 sequence is 12 residues long. The CDR3 protein is CASSARRETQYF. CDR3 sequence (DNA): TGTGCCAGCAGCGCGAGGCGGGAGACGCAGTATTTT.

This clonotype has just a few counts. This chain links TRBV7-9 with TRBJ2-2; 9 bases line up with TRBD2. Germline assignment: CDR1 SEHNR and CDR2 FQNEAQ (reference sequence). This CDR3 is 17 amino acids long. Trimming took 1 base from V and 4 from J; bases not matched to a gene: 7. CDR3 amino acids: CASSLGLAGEGTGELFF. The CDR3 DNA is TGTGCCAGCAGCTTAGGCTTAGCGGGAGAAGGCACCGGGGAGCTGTTTTTT.

This clonotype was picked up a small number of times. This chain connects TRBV20-1 to TRBJ2-7, with 10 positions matching TRBD1. In germline, CDR1 is DFQATT, CDR2 SNEGSKA (reference sequence). The V gene end was trimmed by 5 bases and the J gene end by 9 bases; junction bases not matched to a gene: 4. The CDR3 covers 11 residues. The DNA of the CDR3 is TGCAGTGCTGGACAGGGGGTATGGCAGTACTTC. This gives the protein CSAGQGVWQYF.

The V gene is TRBV6-6, the J gene TRBJ2-1; 7 bases match TRBD2. The CDR3 consists of 16 residues. Losses at the gene ends were 2 bases for V and 4 bases for J; bases not matched to a gene: 8. Looked up from germline, CDR1 is MNHNY and CDR2 is SVGAGI (reference sequence). CDR3 in DNA: TGTGCCAGCAGTTACAAGGCTAGCGGCTATTACAATGAGCAGTTCTTC. Translating it yields CASSYKASGYYNEQFF.

The sample holds a few counts of this clonotype. V gene TRBV6-1 combines with J gene TRBJ2-1; 7 bases match TRBD2. The CDR3 has 15 amino acids. V lost 5 bases to trimming and J lost 0 bases; unmatched junction nucleotides: 4. Germline CDR1 is MNHNS and CDR2 is SASEGT. CDR3 sequence (DNA): TGTGCCAGCAGTCCCATAGCGGGCTCCTACAATGAGCAGTTCTTC. Amino acids: CASSPIAGSYNEQFF.

The table lists this clonotype with many counts. The chain combines TRBV12-3 or TRBV12-4 with TRBJ1-1, with D possibly being TRBD1 (5 bases). The V and J ends lost 3 bases and 6 bases respectively, with 14 bases between them. This CDR3 spans 14 amino acids. CDR3 amino acids: CASSLGGSSPEAFF. Here the CDR3 DNA reads TGTGCCAGCAGTTTGGGGGGGTCCTCCCCTGAAGCTTTCTTT.

This clonotype was found many times. The chain employs TRBV27 and TRBJ2-7; D tentatively fits TRBD1 or TRBD2 (5 bases each). From germline, CDR1 is MNHEY and CDR2 SMNVEV (reference sequence). CDR3 size: 13 residues. V was shortened by 5 bases and J by 7 bases, with 15 bases between the two germline ends. The CDR3, as DNA: TGTGCCAGCAGTCCGGGACCCGGCGGGGAGCAGTACTTC. It yields the protein CASSPGPGGEQYF.

This clonotype was seen repeatedly, ten times or more. The chain combines TRBV12-3 or TRBV12-4 with TRBJ2-7; no definite D call. V gave up 3 bases and J gave up 5 bases, with 14 bases separating them. This CDR3 has 14 residues. In DNA form, the CDR3 reads TGTGCCAGCAGTTTCTCCAGCGTAATGAACGAGCAGTACTTC. It translates to CASSFSSVMNEQYF.

The rearrangement links TRBV24-1 to TRBJ2-7, with TRBD1 matching over 7 bases. The J segment lost 4 bases and the V segment lost 4 bases, leaving 12 bases of the junction unmatched. The CDR3 covers 16 residues. The germline CDR1 and CDR2 sequences are KGHDR and SFDVKD. CDR3 DNA: TGTGCCACCAGTGACCCGGGACAGTCAGGGGGTTACGAGCAGTACTTC. Its protein product is CATSDPGQSGGYEQYF.

In this sample, this clonotype turned up many times. V and J are TRBV27 and TRBJ2-3; possible D gene TRBD1, 7 bases. The ends were cut back, 6 bases at V and 4 bases at J, with 17 bases in the middle. Germline CDR1 and CDR2: MNHEY and SMNVEV (reference sequence). CDR3 length equals 15 residues. This chain's CDR3 is CASSPSGGTADTQYF. The CDR3, as DNA: TGTGCCAGCAGCCCCTCAGGGGGGACGGCAGATACGCAGTATTTT.

This chain links TRBV4-1 with TRBJ2-5; 7 bases are shared with TRBD2. Germline CDR1 and CDR2: MGHRA and YSYEKL. V lost 3 bases and J lost 4; bases outside the gene matches: 8. The length of the CDR3 is 15 residues. Written as DNA, the CDR3 is TGCGCCAGCAGCCAGGTTGTGCGGGAGAGAGAGACCCAGTACTTC. It encodes CASSQVVRERETQYF.

This clonotype has ten or more counts. This chain connects TRBV11-2 to TRBJ2-7, with 11 bases identical to TRBD2. Germline CDR1 is SGHAT and CDR2 is FQNNGV. V lost 5 bases to trimming and J lost 0 bases; unmatched junction nucleotides: 6. CDR3 length: 16 residues. DNA of the CDR3: TGTGCCAGCAGCCCCCGACTAGCGGGACCCTCCTACGAGCAGTACTTC. This sequence encodes CASSPRLAGPSYEQYF.

This clonotype has a count of ten or more. The rearrangement links TRBV12-3 or TRBV12-4 to TRBJ2-7; TRBD1 matches at 9 bases. Trimming took 6 bases from V and 3 from J; bases not matched to a gene: 3. This CDR3 comprises 13 residues. CDR3: CASSGTGFYEQYF. CDR3 coding DNA: TGTGCCAGCAGCGGGACAGGGTTCTACGAGCAGTACTTC.